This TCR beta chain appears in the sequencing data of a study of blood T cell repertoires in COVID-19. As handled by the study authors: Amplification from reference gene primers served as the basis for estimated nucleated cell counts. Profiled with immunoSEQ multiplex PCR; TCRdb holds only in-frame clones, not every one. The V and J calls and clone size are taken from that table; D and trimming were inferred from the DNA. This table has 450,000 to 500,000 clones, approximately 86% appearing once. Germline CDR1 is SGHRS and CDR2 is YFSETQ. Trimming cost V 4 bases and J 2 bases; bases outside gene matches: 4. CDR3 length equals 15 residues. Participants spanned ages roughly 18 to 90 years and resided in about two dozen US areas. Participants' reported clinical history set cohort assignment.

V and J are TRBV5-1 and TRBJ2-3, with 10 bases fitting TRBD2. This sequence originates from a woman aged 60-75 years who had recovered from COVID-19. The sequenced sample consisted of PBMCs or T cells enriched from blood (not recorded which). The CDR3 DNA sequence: TGCGCCAGCAGCAGGACTAGCGGAAACACAGATACGCAGTATTTT. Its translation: CASSRTSGNTDTQYF.